This record looks at one TCR beta chain sequence and its context. Its antigen is not identified. The data derive from a study of cytomegalovirus exposure and HLA in healthy donors. Study in general: As an earlier analysis found, 180 million or so T cells yielded approximately 100 million unique TCR beta sequences.

PCR used 60 Vbeta primers and 13 Jbeta primers. Sequencing used immunoSEQ multiplex PCR; TCRdb keeps in-frame clones, though not all of them. The data hold some 40,000 clones, with 60% to 75% observed a single time. Each donor was healthy, and each was a bone marrow donor. This CDR3 has 13 residues. The germline gives CDR1 SQVTM, CDR2 ANQGSEA. Trimming removed 7 bases from V and 3 bases from J, with 16 bases in between. Study-level results: Most TCR sequences proved rare, with some public TCRs found in many donors.

This clonotype was obtained from a man aged 35 to 55 in good health and CMV-seronegative. V usage is TRBV29-1 and J usage is TRBJ2-7; D possibly corresponds to TRBD1 (5 bases). Sequenced: PBMCs. The CDR3 nucleotides read TGCAGCGCCGCATCGGACACTAACTACGAGCAGTACTTC. Its protein is CSAASDTNYEQYF.